The clone carrying this TCR beta chain showed up just once. Antigen specificity is unknown. The source of the sample is a study of OX40 agonist ivuxolimab in advanced cancers. Across the study: The study treated patients with ivuxolimab, an agonistic anti-OX40 (CD134) antibody. Participants averaged approximately 60 years of age (range 23 to 79) and were about 85% male.

Any history of autoimmune disease or systemic immunosuppression disqualified patients. Study conclusions and caveats: Antigen specificity of clonally expanded peripheral T cells was not established.

V dropped 4 bases and J dropped 0; count of bases not matched to a gene: 13. In germline, CDR1 is SGHDT, CDR2 YYEEEE. The CDR3 sequence is 17 residues long. Clones were sequenced by immunoSEQ multiplex PCR, and TCRdb holds only the in-frame ones, with some missing. This sample has 55,000 to 60,000 clones; more than 85% occur once, and the top ten carry around 19%. This sequence joins TRBV5-6 and TRBJ2-7; 7 nucleotides match TRBD1. Material: CD4+ or CD8+ T cells sorted from blood, obtained in a trial of the OX40 agonist ivuxolimab. The sequence derives from an adult with an advanced solid tumor such as melanoma, head and neck, liver or kidney cancer. CDR3: CASSLTGAGDFSYEQYF. The DNA for the CDR3 is TGTGCCAGCAGCCTAACAGGGGCGGGCGACTTCTCCTACGAGCAGTACTTC.